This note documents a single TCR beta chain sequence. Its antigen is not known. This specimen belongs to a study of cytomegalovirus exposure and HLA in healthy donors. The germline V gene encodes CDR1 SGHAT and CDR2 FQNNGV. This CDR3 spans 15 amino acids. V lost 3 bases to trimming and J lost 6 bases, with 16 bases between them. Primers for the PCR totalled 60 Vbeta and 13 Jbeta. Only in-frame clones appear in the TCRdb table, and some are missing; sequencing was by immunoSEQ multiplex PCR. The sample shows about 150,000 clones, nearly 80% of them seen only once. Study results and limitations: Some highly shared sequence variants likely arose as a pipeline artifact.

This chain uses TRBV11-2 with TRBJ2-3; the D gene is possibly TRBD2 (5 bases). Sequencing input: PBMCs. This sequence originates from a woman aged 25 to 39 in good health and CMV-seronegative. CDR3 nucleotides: TGTGCCAGCAGCTTTGCCCCCTTAAGGAGGGATACGCAGTATTTT. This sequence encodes CASSFAPLRRDTQYF.